These 5 T cell receptor beta chains share one sample of origin, sequenced in a study of blood T cell repertoires in COVID-19. Data came from immunoSEQ multiplex PCR; TCRdb stores just in-frame clones and leaves some out. The repertoire has under 130,000 clones, roughly nine tenths of them found once; the top ten carry about 15%. The sequenced material came from peripheral blood. These receptors were obtained from a woman older than 75 in a cohort sampled during active COVID-19.

The chain combines TRBV12-3 or TRBV12-4 with TRBJ1-1; TRBD1 might be the D (5 bases). The V end lost 4 bases, the J end lost 5 bases, and 11 bases lay between the germline ends. The CDR3 spans 13 residues. CDR3 nucleotides: TGTGCCAGCAGTTCCCTCAGGGATACTGAAGCTTTCTTT. It encodes CASSSLRDTEAFF.

The CDR3 spells CATSDWTSGRALYNEQFF. The CDR3 DNA reads as TGTGCCACCAGTGATTGGACTAGCGGGAGGGCCCTCTACAATGAGCAGTTCTTC. This chain uses TRBV24-1 with TRBJ2-1, with TRBD2 matching over 15 bases. Germline CDR1 is KGHDR and CDR2 is SFDVKD. There are 18 residues in the CDR3. J was trimmed by 3 bases and V by 2 bases; bases with no gene match: 4.

The V gene is TRBV18, the J gene TRBJ2-7, with D perhaps TRBD2 (5 bases). The germline V gene has CDR1 KGHSH and CDR2 LQKENI. Deletions cut 3 bases from V and 2 bases from J, with 17 bases between. The CDR3 consists of 16 residues. CDR3 residues: CASSPTGVGQPYEQYF. CDR3 in DNA: TGTGCCAGCTCACCGACCGGGGTAGGTCAACCCTACGAGCAGTACTTC.

V gene TRBV3-1 (or the pseudogene TRBV3-2) combines with J gene TRBJ2-7, with D perhaps matching TRBD2 (6 bases). Germline assignment: CDR1 LGHDT and CDR2 YNNKEL (reference sequence). V lost 6 bases and J lost 2, with 14 bases in between. CDR3 length: 14 residues. The CDR3 sequence: CASSGRTRTYEQYF. The CDR3 coding sequence is TGTGCCAGCAGTGGGAGGACTCGCACCTACGAGCAGTACTTC.

The CDR3 DNA reads TGTGCCAGCAGCTGGGGGGGGTTCGAACGGGAGAAGGGCAATGAGCAGTTCTTC. It is translated as CASSWGGFEREKGNEQFF. The rearrangement links TRBV7-6 to TRBJ2-1; TRBD2 agrees at 7 bases. CDR3 length: 18 residues. V lost 4 bases to trimming and J lost 6 bases; unmatched junction nucleotides: 18. Germline lookup yields CDR1 SGHVS and CDR2 FNYEAQ.